Below, 30 T cell receptor beta chains from the same sample are listed, as sequenced in a study of blood T cell repertoires in COVID-19. This table comes from immunoSEQ multiplex PCR, and its TCRdb copy is limited to in-frame clones, with some not included. The sample lists about 95,000 clones; about nine tenths were seen once. Sequencing was performed on peripheral blood. These receptors were taken from a woman in her 70s with acute or convalescent COVID-19.

The chain links TRBV12-3 or TRBV12-4 to TRBJ1-1; perhaps TRBD1 as D (6 bases). V was trimmed by 0 bases and J by 7 bases, leaving 9 bases between them. This CDR3 has 13 residues. CDR3 residues: CASSLAGGLEAFF. In nucleotides, the CDR3 is TGTGCCAGCAGTTTAGCGGGGGGGCTTGAAGCTTTCTTT.

In its sample, this clone was seen once. The gene calls are TRBV7-9 and TRBJ2-3, with TRBD1 matching over 7 bases. Germline CDR1 reads SEHNR; CDR2 reads FQNEAQ (reference sequence). The length of the CDR3 is 15 residues. V gave up 2 bases and J gave up 3 bases; unmatched junction bases: 5. CDR3 protein: CASSLQGVGTDTQYF. CDR3 DNA sequence: TGTGCCAGCAGCTTACAGGGGGTGGGGACAGATACGCAGTATTTT.

The chain links TRBV2 to TRBJ1-2; TRBD1 might be the D (6 bases). The CDR3 contains 15 residues. CDR1 and CDR2 from the germline V gene are SNHLY and FYNNEI. With 6 bases removed from V and 1 base from J, the gap between germline ends came to 15 bases. Written as DNA, the CDR3 is TGTGCCAGCAGAGATGGGACACACTTTAACTATGGCTACACCTTC. Residues: CASRDGTHFNYGYTF.

This chain links TRBV5-1 with TRBJ2-1; 7 nucleotides agree with TRBD1. The CDR3 is 15 residues long. The V gene's germline CDR1 is SGHRS and CDR2 YFSETQ. V gave up 4 bases and J gave up 3 bases; unmatched junction bases: 7. The CDR3 sequence: CASSHEGQFYNEQFF. CDR3 sequence (DNA): TGCGCCAGCAGCCATGAGGGACAGTTCTACAATGAGCAGTTCTTC.

V and J are TRBV10-2 and TRBJ2-1; 9 bases are a match to TRBD2. CDR3 length: 17 amino acids. Per germline, CDR1 WSHSY and CDR2 SAAADI. V shed 4 bases, J shed 4 bases, and the junction held 11 bases outside the gene matches. The CDR3 DNA reads as TGCGCCAGCAGTGGAAAAATAGCGGGAGTGGCATACAATGAGCAGTTCTTC. This sequence encodes CASSGKIAGVAYNEQFF.

This clone was observed a handful of times. The chain combines TRBV3-1 (or the pseudogene TRBV3-2) with TRBJ1-1; 10 nucleotides match TRBD1. The V and J ends lost 4 bases and 4 bases, in that order; junction bases with no gene match: 9. The CDR3 has 16 amino acids. Germline assignment: CDR1 LGHDT and CDR2 YNNKEL (reference sequence). For the CDR3, the DNA is TGTGCCAGCAGCCCCCCTCTGGGACAGGGGAGCACTGAAGCTTTCTTT. Translated, it gives CASSPPLGQGSTEAFF.

The chain joins TRBV5-1 to TRBJ2-1, with 8 bases identical to TRBD1. V was clipped by 4 bases and J by 0 bases; unmatched bases: 6. The CDR3 is made up of 16 amino acids. The germline CDR1 and CDR2 sequences are SGHRS and YFSETQ. CDR3 nucleotide sequence: TGCGCCAGCAGCGGTCCGGGACAGGACTCCTACAATGAGCAGTTCTTC. Its translation: CASSGPGQDSYNEQFF.

This clone has just a few counts. This chain uses TRBV24-1 with TRBJ2-1; D is perhaps TRBD1 (6 bases). CDR1 is KGHDR, CDR2 SFDVKD, per germline. Trimming removed 7 bases from V and 10 bases from J, with 13 bases in between. This CDR3 comprises 12 residues. The CDR3 nucleotides are TGTGCCACCAGCTTAACACAGGGAGAGCAGTTCTTC. Its protein is CATSLTQGEQFF.

The J gene is TRBJ2-1, the V gene TRBV4-1, with D maybe TRBD2 (5 bases). Germline values: CDR1 MGHRA, CDR2 YSYEKL. V was clipped by 4 bases and J by 0 bases, with 16 bases between them. The CDR3 is 17 residues long. Written as DNA, the CDR3 is TGCGCCAGCAGCCCATATCGGTCGGGGAGCTCCTACAATGAGCAGTTCTTC. As protein: CASSPYRSGSSYNEQFF.

The chain is built from TRBV19 and TRBJ2-5, with TRBD2 as a possible D gene (5 bases). Germline V gives CDR1 LNHDA, CDR2 SQIVND (reference sequence). The CDR3 contains 13 residues. The V end lost 6 bases, the J end lost 5 bases, and 13 bases lay between the germline ends. The CDR3 DNA reads as TGTGCCAGTAGCAAGAATTCGGGGGAGACCCAGTACTTC. Its protein product is CASSKNSGETQYF. The full variable domain, with the rest looked up from reference TRBV19 and TRBJ2-5, is DGGITQSPKYLFRKEGQNVTLSCEQNLNHDAMYWYRQDPGQGLRLIYYSQIVNDFQKGDIAEGYSVSREKKESFPLTVTSAQKNPTAFYLCASSKNSGETQYFGPGTRLLVL.

V usage is TRBV18 and J usage is TRBJ2-1; possible D gene TRBD1, 5 bases. Germline V gives CDR1 KGHSH, CDR2 LQKENI. The length of the CDR3 is 14 residues. Trimming stripped 5 bases from V and 5 bases from J, with 13 bases between. The DNA of the CDR3 is TGTGCCAGCTCATCCGTCCAGGGCGACAATGAGCAGTTCTTC. Translated: CASSSVQGDNEQFF.

In its sample, this clone was seen once. The chain uses TRBV21-1 and TRBJ1-5; TRBD1 reflects the table's D call only, with no check against the DNA. TRBV21-1 has pseudogene status. CDR3 size: 17 residues. The CDR3 loop reads CASSKDLTVYSNQPQHF. The CDR3 bases are TGTGCCAGCAGCAAAGATCTTACAGTTTATAGCAATCAGCCCCAGCATTTT.

The gene calls are TRBV18 and TRBJ1-5; D is uncertain. Germline V gene sequence: CDR1 KGHSH, CDR2 LQKENI. The CDR3 has 14 residues. Trimming took off 3 bases at V and 2 bases at J, with 8 bases between the two ends. The CDR3 protein is CASSPQEGNQPQHF. The CDR3 nucleotides read TGTGCCAGCTCACCCCAGGAGGGCAATCAGCCCCAGCATTTT.

This clone occurred once. The V call is TRBV2, the J call TRBJ2-7; the D gene is possibly TRBD2 (5 bases). In germline, CDR1 is SNHLY, CDR2 FYNNEI. The CDR3 has 14 residues. Trimming shortened V by 3 bases and J by 0 bases, and 9 bases separated the two germline ends. CDR3 in amino acids: CASSDGGLSYEQYF. In DNA form, the CDR3 reads TGTGCCAGCAGTGACGGCGGGCTCTCCTACGAGCAGTACTTC.

This chain connects TRBV7-8 to TRBJ1-2, with D uncertain. The CDR3 extends over 13 amino acids. Looked up from germline, CDR1 is SGHVS and CDR2 is FQNEAQ. Trimming stripped 4 bases from V and 7 bases from J, with 13 bases between. The DNA for the CDR3 is TGTGCCAGCAGCTCACAGCTCCTTCGTGGCTACACCTTC. Protein product: CASSSQLLRGYTF.

The chain carries TRBV29-1 and TRBJ2-5; 14 nucleotides line up with TRBD2. The CDR3 sequence is 18 residues long. CDR1 and CDR2 from the germline V gene are SQVTM and ANQGSEA. J gave up 3 bases and V 4 bases, and 13 bases lay outside the gene matches. The CDR3 loop is CSVVERAETSGREETQYF. The CDR3 DNA sequence: TGCAGCGTTGTTGAGAGGGCTGAGACTAGCGGGAGGGAAGAGACCCAGTACTTC. Looking up the rest from reference TRBV29-1 and TRBJ2-5 gives the full variable domain: SAVISQKPSRDICQRGTSLTIQCQVDSQVTMMFWYRQQPGQSLTLIATANQGSEATYESGFVIDKFPISRPNLTFSTLTVSNMSPEDSSIYLCSVVERAETSGREETQYFGPGTRLLVL.

The rearrangement uses TRBV7-9 and TRBJ1-4, with 10 bases identical to TRBD1. Germline V gene lookup returns CDR1 SEHNR and CDR2 FQNEAQ (reference sequence). V was clipped by 8 bases and J by 7 bases; unmatched bases: 10. The CDR3 is made up of 15 amino acids. CDR3 loop: CASPTGGDWSEKLFF. As DNA, the CDR3 is TGTGCCAGCCCGACAGGGGGCGATTGGAGTGAAAAACTGTTTTTT.

The J gene is TRBJ1-6, the V gene TRBV3-1 (or the pseudogene TRBV3-2); D not resolved. V shed 1 base and J shed 7 bases, with 8 bases lying between them. The germline CDR1 and CDR2 sequences are LGHDT and YNNKEL (reference sequence). The CDR3 has 14 amino acids. For the CDR3, the DNA is TGTGCCAGCAGCCAAGGGTGGCAAAATTCACCCCTCCACTTT. Its translation: CASSQGWQNSPLHF.

This clone was detected only once. The rearrangement uses TRBV5-4 and TRBJ2-1; a weak D match, TRBD2 (5 bases). The germline V gene has CDR1 SGHNT and CDR2 YYREEE (reference sequence). Trimming took 5 bases from V and 10 from J, leaving 10 bases between them. The CDR3 consists of 11 residues. The CDR3, as DNA: TGTGCCAGCAGACTCGAGGGCGAGCAGTTCTTC. Amino acids: CASRLEGEQFF.

The chain recombines TRBV18 with TRBJ1-5; D uncertain. Per the germline V gene, CDR1 is KGHSH and CDR2 is LQKENI. The CDR3 length is 15 residues. Trimming removed 6 bases from V and 5 bases from J, with 17 bases in between. The CDR3 nucleotides are TGTGCCAGCTCGCTGGAGGCTTTGAGGTATCAGCCCCAGCATTTT. Translated: CASSLEALRYQPQHF.

In regard to this clone: This CDR3 is also generated by other DNA sequences in the sample. The V gene is TRBV7-9, the J gene TRBJ1-5; no definite D call. Germline V gene sequence: CDR1 SEHNR, CDR2 FQNEAQ (reference sequence). The V end was cut by 3 bases, the J end by 2 bases, with 5 bases between. This CDR3 contains 13 residues. In nucleotides, the CDR3 is TGTGCCAGCAGCTTCCAGGGCAATCAGCCCCAGCATTTT. Its translation is CASSFQGNQPQHF. Full variable domain (remainder filled in from reference TRBV7-9 and TRBJ1-5): DTGVSQNPRHKITKRGQNVTFRCDPISEHNRLYWYRQTLGQGPEFLTYFQNEAQLEKSRLLSDRFSAERPKGSFSTLEIQRTEQGDSAMYLCASSFQGNQPQHFGDGTRLSIL.

This chain connects TRBV5-1 to TRBJ2-1; 7 bases fit TRBD2. Germline V gene data show CDR1 as SGHRS and CDR2 as YFSETQ. This CDR3 has 15 amino acids. V gave up 0 bases and J gave up 9 bases; unmatched junction bases: 9. The CDR3 nucleotides are TGCGCCAGCAGCTTGGCTGCGGGAGCCGGGAGTGAGCAGTTCTTC. Amino acid sequence: CASSLAAGAGSEQFF.

This clone has only a few counts. V gene TRBV28 combines with J gene TRBJ2-5; D remains unclear. This CDR3 is built from 14 residues. Germline CDR1 MDHEN, CDR2 SYDVKM. The germline V and J ends were trimmed by 6 bases and 3 bases, with 14 bases remaining between them. In DNA form, the CDR3 reads TGTGCCAGCAGCCGACCTGCGAGCGAAGAGACCCAGTACTTC. This codes for CASSRPASEETQYF. Together with reference TRBV28 and TRBJ2-5, the CDR3 gives the full variable domain: DVKVTQSSRYLVKRTGEKVFLECVQDMDHENMFWYRQDPGLGLRLIYFSYDVKMKEKGDIPEGYSVSREKKERFSLILESASTNQTSMYLCASSRPASEETQYFGPGTRLLVL.

The rearrangement links TRBV6-6 to TRBJ2-3, with no clear D. The germline CDR1 and CDR2 sequences are MNHNY and SVGAGI (reference sequence). The CDR3 contains 13 residues. Deletions cut 8 bases from V and 6 bases from J, with 15 bases between. This CDR3 is CASGPRLRDTQYF. CDR3 DNA: TGTGCCAGCGGCCCACGCCTCAGGGATACGCAGTATTTT.

The chain couples TRBV19 to TRBJ1-4; 9 nucleotides line up with TRBD1. V trimming: 8 bases; J trimming: 5 bases; junction bases outside the gene matches: 6. Germline V gene lookup returns CDR1 LNHDA and CDR2 SQIVND (reference sequence). The CDR3 loop spans 14 amino acids. This CDR3 is CASHTGGRNEKLFF. CDR3 nucleotides: TGTGCCAGTCATACAGGGGGCCGGAATGAAAAACTGTTTTTT.

This clone was observed once. V usage is TRBV5-8 and J usage is TRBJ2-1, with 9 bases aligning to TRBD1. The CDR3 totals 15 residues. Germline CDR1 and CDR2: SGHTS and YDEGEE. The V gene end was trimmed by 0 bases and the J gene end by 3 bases; junction bases not matched to a gene: 1. CDR3 sequence reads: CASSLEGQGYNEQFF. The CDR3 coding sequence is TGTGCCAGCAGCTTGGAGGGACAGGGCTACAATGAGCAGTTCTTC.

The V call is TRBV10-2, the J call TRBJ2-2; the D gene is possibly TRBD2 (6 bases). Germline CDR1 is WSHSY and CDR2 is SAAADI. Trimming stripped 8 bases from V and 4 bases from J, with 14 bases between. The CDR3 totals 14 residues. In nucleotides, the CDR3 is TGCGCCAGCGTGGGCGGGGTTCGCACCGGGGAGCTGTTTTTT. It codes for CASVGGVRTGELFF.

The chain is built from TRBV6-5 and TRBJ1-1; a weak D match, TRBD1 (5 bases). This CDR3 is 14 amino acids long. The ends were cut back, 6 bases at V and 3 bases at J, with 14 bases in the middle. Germline V gene sequence: CDR1 MNHEY, CDR2 SVGAGI. CDR3: CASSGTRRDTEAFF. The CDR3, as DNA: TGTGCCAGCAGCGGGACGAGGAGGGACACTGAAGCTTTCTTT.

This chain links TRBV18 with TRBJ1-4; the match to TRBD1 covers 7 bases. The trim removed 1 base at V and 0 bases at J, leaving 5 bases unmatched. The CDR3 runs 17 residues. The germline V gene has CDR1 KGHSH and CDR2 LQKENI. CDR3 residues: CASSPLGQGATNEKLFF. In DNA form, the CDR3 reads TGTGCCAGCTCACCACTTGGGCAGGGGGCAACTAATGAAAAACTGTTTTTT.

This clone has just one count. The chain carries TRBV6-4 and TRBJ1-5; unclear D gene. The CDR3 loop spans 18 amino acids. In germline, CDR1 is MRHNA, CDR2 SNTAGT. The V end lost 6 bases, the J end lost 2 bases, and 23 bases lay between the germline ends. This CDR3 reads CASSLKRALAHGNQPQHF. Written as DNA, the CDR3 is TGTGCCAGCAGCTTGAAGAGGGCGTTGGCGCATGGCAATCAGCCCCAGCATTTT.